This passage covers 15 T cell receptor beta chains from one sample sequenced in a study of blood T cell repertoires in COVID-19. Measured with immunoSEQ multiplex PCR; TCRdb has only the in-frame clones, and not every one. The data hold 410,000 or so clones, with roughly 89% observed a single time. The source material was peripheral blood. Receptors were obtained from a woman under 40 with active or convalescent COVID-19.

The chain carries TRBV19 and TRBJ1-2; TRBD1 aligns across 7 bases. The CDR3 loop spans 14 amino acids. The germline V gene encodes CDR1 LNHDA and CDR2 SQIVND (reference sequence). The junction had 8 bases not matched to a gene; V was cut back by 8 bases and J by 2 bases. This chain's CDR3 is CASHTGTVNYGYTF. The CDR3 bases are TGTGCCAGTCATACCGGGACAGTGAACTATGGCTACACCTTC.

The chain carries TRBV5-1 and TRBJ2-5; D is perhaps TRBD2 (7 bases). Germline values: CDR1 SGHRS, CDR2 YFSETQ. The CDR3 covers 14 residues. The ends were cut back, 3 bases at V and 4 bases at J, with 13 bases in the middle. The DNA of the CDR3 is TGCGCCAGCAGCTCGGGGGGCGGTCGAGAGACCCAGTACTTC. This gives the protein CASSSGGGRETQYF. Looking up the rest from reference TRBV5-1 and TRBJ2-5 gives the full variable domain: KAGVTQTPRYLIKTRGQQVTLSCSPISGHRSVSWYQQTPGQGLQFLFEYFSETQRNKGNFPGRFSGRQFSNSRSEMNVSTLELGDSALYLCASSSGGGRETQYFGPGTRLLVL.

The CDR3 nucleotides are TGTGCCAGCAGTCTAGCTGGACAGGGGAACGAGCAGTACTTC. Its translation: CASSLAGQGNEQYF. V usage is TRBV6-5 and J usage is TRBJ2-7, with 9 positions matching TRBD1. V shed 5 bases and J 5 bases; nucleotides not matched to a gene: 7. The CDR3 has 14 residues. Germline V CDR1 and CDR2: MNHEY, SVGAGI.

The V call is TRBV19, the J call TRBJ2-1; 12 positions match TRBD2. Germline values: CDR1 LNHDA, CDR2 SQIVND (reference sequence). After removal of 10 bases from V and 0 bases from J, the junction contained 7 bases not matched to a gene. The CDR3 has 16 amino acids. DNA for the CDR3: TGTGCCACCTCGCCGACTAGCGGGGGCTCCTACAATGAGCAGTTCTTC. Its translation is CATSPTSGGSYNEQFF.

The V call is TRBV5-1, the J call TRBJ2-5; D ambiguous. The germline V gene has CDR1 SGHRS and CDR2 YFSETQ. This CDR3 is 13 amino acids long. Between the trimmed V and J ends, which lost 4 bases and 2 bases, there was a span of 9 bases. This CDR3 reads CASSPGPQETQYF. The CDR3 DNA reads as TGCGCCAGCAGCCCGGGTCCGCAAGAGACCCAGTACTTC.

The rearrangement links TRBV19 to TRBJ1-1, with 7 positions matching TRBD1. The trim removed 3 bases at V and 1 base at J, leaving 5 bases unmatched. CDR1 is LNHDA, CDR2 SQIVND, per germline (reference sequence). This CDR3 spans 15 amino acids. The CDR3 sequence is CASSMRQGPNTEAFF. CDR3 DNA: TGTGCCAGTAGTATGCGACAGGGACCGAACACTGAAGCTTTCTTT.

The rearrangement uses TRBV3-1 (or the pseudogene TRBV3-2) and TRBJ1-1, with D perhaps matching TRBD1 (5 bases). Trimming stripped 3 bases from V and 5 bases from J, with 16 bases between. This CDR3 comprises 15 residues. Germline V gene lookup returns CDR1 LGHDT and CDR2 YNNKEL (reference sequence). The CDR3 DNA reads as TGTGCCAGCAGCCAGGCTACGGGGGTAGCGACTGAAGCTTTCTTT. Its protein is CASSQATGVATEAFF.

V is TRBV19 and J is TRBJ2-3; D remains unclear. The CDR3 has 15 amino acids. Germline assignment: CDR1 LNHDA and CDR2 SQIVND (reference sequence). Trimming stripped 3 bases from V and 2 bases from J, with 12 bases between. Here the CDR3 reads CASSISLINTDTQYF. Here the CDR3 DNA reads TGTGCCAGTAGTATTAGTTTAATTAACACAGATACGCAGTATTTT.

The rearrangement links TRBV29-1 to TRBJ2-7; TRBD1 is a possible D gene (6 bases). This CDR3 has 12 residues. CDR1 SQVTM and CDR2 ANQGSEA come from the germline V gene. Trimming removed 7 bases from V and 3 bases from J, with 13 bases in between. The CDR3 protein is CSGGDRFYEQYF. The CDR3 DNA is TGCAGCGGGGGTGACAGGTTCTACGAGCAGTACTTC.

The chain couples TRBV7-2 to TRBJ2-1, with 9 bases lining up with TRBD2. Unmatched junction bases numbered 7, after V lost 1 base and J lost 9 bases. The length of the CDR3 is 15 residues. Germline V gene sequence: CDR1 SGHTA, CDR2 FQGNSA. The CDR3 is CASSLVLGGRGEQFF. CDR3 nucleotides: TGTGCCAGCAGCTTAGTGCTTGGCGGGAGGGGTGAGCAGTTCTTC.

The CDR3 sequence: CASSPGTSAYTGELFF. CDR3 coding DNA: TGTGCCAGCAGCCCCGGGACTAGCGCGTACACCGGGGAGCTGTTTTTT. The chain recombines TRBV5-4 with TRBJ2-2, with 10 bases identical to TRBD2. The V and J ends lost 4 bases and 3 bases, in that order; junction bases with no gene match: 6. CDR3 length equals 16 residues. Germline loops: CDR1 SGHNT, CDR2 YYREEE (reference sequence).

The genes are TRBV30 and TRBJ2-7, with D possibly being TRBD1 (5 bases). The ends were cut back, 2 bases at V and 6 bases at J, with 14 bases in the middle. Germline loops: CDR1 GTSNPN, CDR2 SVGIG (reference sequence). The length of the CDR3 is 13 residues. This chain's CDR3 is CAWSWQGMGEQYF. The DNA for the CDR3 is TGTGCCTGGAGTTGGCAGGGAATGGGCGAGCAGTACTTC. The full variable domain, its missing parts supplied by reference TRBV30 and TRBJ2-7, is SQTIHQWPATLVQPVGSPLSLECTVEGTSNPNLYWYRQAAGRGLQLLFYSVGIGQISSEVPQNLSASRPQDRQFILSSKKLLLSDSGFYLCAWSWQGMGEQYFGPGTRLTVT.

Only a few counts were recorded for this clone. V is TRBV18 and J is TRBJ2-7; 10 bases align to TRBD2. V was pared by 2 bases and J by 7 bases, with 5 bases of the junction left unmatched. There are 14 residues in the CDR3. Germline V gene data show CDR1 as KGHSH and CDR2 as LQKENI. CDR3 nucleotide sequence: TGTGCCAGCTCACCAAGGCTAGCGGGAGAGGAGCAGTACTTC. Its translation: CASSPRLAGEEQYF.

The chain employs TRBV5-4 and TRBJ1-4; D perhaps matches TRBD1 (5 bases). V lost 4 bases, J lost 5 bases, and 15 bases lay in between. Germline loops: CDR1 SGHNT, CDR2 YYREEE (reference sequence). The CDR3 has 15 amino acids. This CDR3 reads CASSPGGGGNEKLFF. The CDR3, as DNA: TGTGCCAGCAGCCCGGGGGGGGGTGGAAATGAAAAACTGTTTTTT.

This clone was found many times. V is TRBV5-1 and J is TRBJ2-2; 12 bases map to TRBD2. The germline V gene has CDR1 SGHRS and CDR2 YFSETQ. V gave up 3 bases and J gave up 4 bases; unmatched junction bases: 10. This CDR3 contains 18 residues. The DNA of the CDR3 is TGCGCCAGCAGCTCCGGACTAGCGGGGTATGGGAGCACCGGGGAGCTGTTTTTT. Amino acid sequence: CASSSGLAGYGSTGELFF.